The 4 T cell receptor beta chains in this list originate from one sample, sequenced in a study of T-cell reconstitution after alpha-beta-depleted transplantation in children. Preparation of the TCRbeta library used unique molecular identifiers. One entry per CDR3 protein, called by TCRdb with MiXCR from the PCR reads. The data show approximately 110,000 distinct CDR3 sequences, more than 20% seen once. Here the sequenced sample was PBMCs, mostly from graft donor cells, taken 180 days after TCRalphabeta/CD19-depleted stem cell transplant. Receptors were obtained from a male patient aged 2-15 years who had a stem cell transplant for chronic granulomatous disease, so the T cells may come from the graft donor.

The rearrangement uses TRBV5-1 and TRBJ2-3, with TRBD2 matching over 10 bases. Germline CDR1 is SGHRS and CDR2 is YFSETQ. Losses at the gene ends were 9 bases for V and 5 bases for J; bases not matched to a gene: 6. The CDR3 runs 13 residues. This CDR3 is CATNLAGEDTQYF. In nucleotides, the CDR3 is TGCGCCACCAATCTAGCGGGAGAAGATACGCAGTATTTT.

Concerning this clonotype itself: One end of the junction fails to match germline, which may point to a read error. The rearrangement uses TRBV20-1 and TRBJ2-7; D possibly corresponds to TRBD1 (6 bases). CDR3 length: 14 amino acids. Germline V gene data show CDR1 as DFQATT and CDR2 as SNEGSKA (reference sequence). The CDR3 reads CSASMPPRGPGWAF. CDR3 sequence (DNA): TGCAGTGCCTCAATGCCTCCCAGGGGACCAGGATGGGCCTTC.

This clonotype was recorded only once. The V call is TRBV29-1, the J call TRBJ1-1; D gene ambiguous. The CDR3 totals 12 residues. Per the germline V gene, CDR1 is SQVTM and CDR2 is ANQGSEA. V was shortened by 5 bases and J by 10 bases, with 17 bases between the two germline ends. The CDR3 bases are TGCAGCGTTCTTTACCTCCTCGGGGTAGCTTTCTTT. Its protein product is CSVLYLLGVAFF.

The genes are TRBV29-1 and TRBJ1-1; no clear D gene. Trimming stripped 4 bases from V and 4 bases from J, with 13 bases between. CDR1 SQVTM and CDR2 ANQGSEA come from the germline V gene. The CDR3 is 13 residues long. CDR3 protein: CSVVGAGITEAFF. CDR3 nucleotide sequence: TGCAGCGTTGTGGGAGCGGGGATCACTGAAGCTTTCTTT.